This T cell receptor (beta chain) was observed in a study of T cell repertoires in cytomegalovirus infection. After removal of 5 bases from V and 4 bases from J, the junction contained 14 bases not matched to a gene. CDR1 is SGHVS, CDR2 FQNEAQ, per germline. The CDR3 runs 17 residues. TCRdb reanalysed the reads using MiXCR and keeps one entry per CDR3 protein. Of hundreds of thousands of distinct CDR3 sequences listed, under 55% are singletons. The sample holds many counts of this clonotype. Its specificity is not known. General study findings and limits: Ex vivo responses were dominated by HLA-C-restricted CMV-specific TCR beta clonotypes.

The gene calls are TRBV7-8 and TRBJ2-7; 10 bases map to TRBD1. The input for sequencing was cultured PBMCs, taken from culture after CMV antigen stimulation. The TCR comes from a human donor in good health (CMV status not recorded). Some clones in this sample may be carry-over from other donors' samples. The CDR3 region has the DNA TGTGCCAGCAGCGCTCTGACAGGGGGCATTCCCTCTTACGAGCAGTACTTC. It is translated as CASSALTGGIPSYEQYF.